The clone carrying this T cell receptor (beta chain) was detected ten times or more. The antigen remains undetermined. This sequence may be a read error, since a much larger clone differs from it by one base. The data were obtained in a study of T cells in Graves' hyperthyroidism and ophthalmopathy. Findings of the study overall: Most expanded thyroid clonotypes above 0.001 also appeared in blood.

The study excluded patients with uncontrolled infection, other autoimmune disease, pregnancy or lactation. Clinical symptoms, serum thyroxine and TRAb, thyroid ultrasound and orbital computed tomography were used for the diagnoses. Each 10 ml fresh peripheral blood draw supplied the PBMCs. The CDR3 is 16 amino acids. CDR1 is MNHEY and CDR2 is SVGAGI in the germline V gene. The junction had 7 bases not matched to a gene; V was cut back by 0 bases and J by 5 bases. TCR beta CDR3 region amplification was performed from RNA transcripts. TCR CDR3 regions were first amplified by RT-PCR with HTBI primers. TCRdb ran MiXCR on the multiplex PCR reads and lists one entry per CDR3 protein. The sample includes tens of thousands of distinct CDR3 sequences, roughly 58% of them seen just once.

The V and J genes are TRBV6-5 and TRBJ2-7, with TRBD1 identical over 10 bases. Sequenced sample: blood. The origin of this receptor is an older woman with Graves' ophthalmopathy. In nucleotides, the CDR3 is TGTGCCAGCAGTTACTCCCGGGACAGGGGTGTTAACGAGCAGTACTTC. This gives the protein CASSYSRDRGVNEQYF.